These 26 T cell receptor beta chains were sequenced from one sample in a study of blood T cell repertoires in COVID-19. TCRdb's table, derived via immunoSEQ multiplex PCR, lists solely in-frame clones and lacks some. The table shows approximately 210,000 clones, with around 82% occurring only once. Input material: peripheral blood. These TCRs come from a middle-aged woman with acute or convalescent COVID-19.

This sequence joins TRBV23-1 and TRBJ2-7; TRBD1 aligns across 11 bases. TRBV23-1 is classed as an ORF, of uncertain function. This CDR3 has 13 residues. The V gene end was trimmed by 8 bases and the J gene end by 5 bases; junction bases not matched to a gene: 5. The CDR3 DNA follows: TGCGCCAGCGAGGACAGGGGGCGCGACGAGCAGTACTTC. Translation: CASEDRGRDEQYF.

V and J are TRBV6-2 or TRBV6-3 and TRBJ1-1, with TRBD1 as a possible D gene (5 bases). Deletions cut 3 bases from V and 1 base from J, with 12 bases between. This CDR3 is 15 amino acids long. From germline, CDR1 is MNHEY and CDR2 SVGEGT. The CDR3 DNA is TGTGCCAGCAGTTATGGCAGGGTGGCGAACACTGAAGCTTTCTTT. This gives the protein CASSYGRVANTEAFF.

This clone was counted a few times. The chain employs TRBV2 and TRBJ1-5; D unclear. V lost 2 bases and J 2 bases, leaving 4 bases between the germline ends. Germline values: CDR1 SNHLY, CDR2 FYNNEI. This CDR3 has 13 residues. CDR3 sequence (DNA): TGTGCCAGCAGTGAACGGGGCAATCAGCCCCAGCATTTT. Its translation is CASSERGNQPQHF.

The sample holds a few counts of this clone. The chain is built from TRBV6-1 and TRBJ1-6; TRBD1 is a possible D gene (6 bases). CDR1 is MNHNS and CDR2 is SASEGT in the germline V gene. CDR3 length: 16 residues. Trimming removed 1 base from V and 9 bases from J, with 16 bases in between. The chain's CDR3 is CASSEEGGKGSSPLHF. The CDR3, as DNA: TGTGCCAGCAGTGAAGAGGGGGGGAAGGGTAGTTCACCCCTCCACTTT.

This clone appeared a single time. The gene calls are TRBV5-6 and TRBJ1-2, with TRBD1 as a possible D gene (5 bases). The CDR3 is 14 residues long. Germline V gives CDR1 SGHDT, CDR2 YYEEEE. V lost 2 bases and J 3 bases, leaving 11 bases between the germline ends. CDR3 loop: CASSFEPGDYGYTF. The CDR3 bases are TGTGCCAGCAGCTTCGAGCCGGGGGACTATGGCTACACCTTC.

This clone was observed once. The chain links TRBV24-1 to TRBJ2-3, with D maybe TRBD2 (6 bases). The CDR3 is 16 amino acids. Trimming stripped 4 bases from V and 4 bases from J, with 17 bases between. Germline CDR1 KGHDR, CDR2 SFDVKD. CDR3 loop: CATSDPDPAGSDTQYF. For the CDR3, the DNA is TGTGCCACCAGTGACCCGGACCCCGCGGGGTCAGATACGCAGTATTTT.

This chain joins TRBV9 and TRBJ1-1, with TRBD1 matching over 7 bases. Trimming removed 4 bases from V and 1 base from J; junction bases left unmatched: 10. This CDR3 is 16 amino acids long. Germline values: CDR1 SGDLS, CDR2 YYNGEE. The CDR3 DNA reads TGTGCCAGCAGCCACTTTGGGACAGACAAGAACACTGAAGCTTTCTTT. The encoded protein is CASSHFGTDKNTEAFF.

This chain uses TRBV7-8 with TRBJ2-3; D remains ambiguous. This CDR3 comprises 13 residues. Germline assignment: CDR1 SGHVS and CDR2 FQNEAQ. Between the trimmed V and J ends, which lost 0 bases and 4 bases, there was a span of 5 bases. Here the CDR3 reads CASSLAASDTQYF. As DNA, the CDR3 is TGTGCCAGCAGCTTAGCGGCTTCAGATACGCAGTATTTT.

This rearrangement joins TRBV2 to TRBJ2-7; 12 nucleotides align to TRBD2. CDR1 and CDR2 from the germline V gene are SNHLY and FYNNEI. The CDR3 spans 14 residues. V lost 6 bases to trimming and J lost 8 bases; unmatched junction nucleotides: 8. The CDR3 here is CASRASGGAAQQYF. The CDR3 region has the DNA TGTGCCAGCAGAGCTAGCGGGGGGGCCGCGCAGCAGTACTTC.

This rearrangement joins TRBV14 to TRBJ2-1; 9 positions agree with TRBD1. The V and J ends lost 3 bases and 4 bases, in that order; junction bases with no gene match: 4. The CDR3 contains 15 residues. CDR1 is SGHDN, CDR2 FVKESK, per germline. In DNA, the CDR3 is TGTGCCAGCAGCCAGCCGACAGGGGGGTACAATGAGCAGTTCTTC. It codes for CASSQPTGGYNEQFF.

This clone was observed a single time. The chain is built from TRBV15 and TRBJ1-5; D is ambiguous. Germline V gene sequence: CDR1 LNHNV, CDR2 YYDKDF (reference sequence). V lost 5 bases and J 2 bases, leaving 7 bases between the germline ends. The CDR3 extends over 13 amino acids. CDR3 sequence reads: CATSGSGNQPQHF. Here the CDR3 DNA reads TGTGCCACCAGCGGTAGCGGCAATCAGCCCCAGCATTTT. The complete variable domain, with remaining parts taken from reference TRBV15 and TRBJ1-5, reads DAMVIQNPRYQVTQFGKPVTLSCSQTLNHNVMYWYQQKSSQAPKLLFHYYDKDFNNEADTPDNFQSRRPNTSFCFLDIRSPGLGDTAMYLCATSGSGNQPQHFGDGTRLSIL.

The rearrangement uses TRBV30 and TRBJ1-5, with D perhaps TRBD1 (5 bases). This CDR3 contains 13 residues. CDR1 is GTSNPN, CDR2 SVGIG, per germline (reference sequence). V lost 4 bases to trimming and J lost 3 bases, with 10 bases between them. This chain's CDR3 is CAWTRGNNQPQHF. CDR3 nucleotides: TGTGCCTGGACCCGGGGGAACAATCAGCCCCAGCATTTT. The full variable domain, its missing parts supplied by reference TRBV30 and TRBJ1-5, is SQTIHQWPATLVQPVGSPLSLECTVEGTSNPNLYWYRQAAGRGLQLLFYSVGIGQISSEVPQNLSASRPQDRQFILSSKKLLLSDSGFYLCAWTRGNNQPQHFGDGTRLSIL.

The CDR3 DNA follows: TGTGCCAGCAGCTTTTTAGCAACAGATACGCAGTATTTT. Its translation is CASSFLATDTQYF. This chain joins TRBV7-9 and TRBJ2-3; D gene ambiguous. V was shortened by 3 bases and J by 3 bases, with 7 bases between the two germline ends. The CDR3 runs to 13 residues. In germline, CDR1 is SEHNR, CDR2 FQNEAQ (reference sequence). The whole variable domain, remainder taken from reference TRBV7-9 and TRBJ2-3, is DTGVSQNPRHKITKRGQNVTFRCDPISEHNRLYWYRQTLGQGPEFLTYFQNEAQLEKSRLLSDRFSAERPKGSFSTLEIQRTEQGDSAMYLCASSFLATDTQYFGPGTRLTVL.

The J gene is TRBJ2-5, the V gene TRBV18; 7 nucleotides align to TRBD2. The CDR3 has 16 residues. Losses at the gene ends were 2 bases for V and 4 bases for J; bases not matched to a gene: 10. Germline V gene lookup returns CDR1 KGHSH and CDR2 LQKENI. CDR3 sequence reads: CASSPASGGLGETQYF. CDR3 DNA sequence: TGTGCCAGCTCACCAGCTAGCGGAGGCCTCGGAGAGACCCAGTACTTC.

The chain couples TRBV5-8 to TRBJ2-2; D is unclear. Germline V lookup: CDR1 SGHTS, CDR2 YDEGEE. The CDR3 spans 16 residues. The V end was cut by 1 base, the J end by 4 bases, with 14 bases between. CDR3 protein: CASSLHEVRFTGELFF. In DNA form, the CDR3 reads TGTGCCAGCAGCTTGCACGAGGTCCGGTTCACCGGGGAGCTGTTTTTT.

This rearrangement joins TRBV7-9 to TRBJ1-1; D perhaps matches TRBD1 (5 bases). The CDR3 sequence is 14 residues long. Per the germline V gene, CDR1 is SEHNR and CDR2 is FQNEAQ (reference sequence). Deletions cut 1 base from V and 4 bases from J, with 10 bases between. For the CDR3, the DNA is TGTGCCAGCAGCTTAGGACAGCGGGGCACTGAAGCTTTCTTT. This sequence encodes CASSLGQRGTEAFF.

V gene TRBV7-2 combines with J gene TRBJ2-1, with 7 bases lining up with TRBD2. V was clipped by 6 bases and J by 12 bases; unmatched bases: 17. The germline V gene encodes CDR1 SGHTA and CDR2 FQGNSA. This CDR3 region has 15 residues. The CDR3 region has the DNA TGTGCCAGCAGTAATAGCGGGCCCCCGACTCAGGGGCAGTTCTTC. Protein: CASSNSGPPTQGQFF.

This rearrangement joins TRBV7-3 to TRBJ2-3; D unclear. The V end was cut by 5 bases, the J end by 1 base, with 4 bases between. This CDR3 is built from 12 residues. The germline gives CDR1 SGHTA, CDR2 FQGTGA. CDR3 nucleotide sequence: TGTGCCAGCAGCCGGGGCACAGATACGCAGTATTTT. Protein: CASSRGTDTQYF.

This clone has a single count. This chain uses TRBV9 with TRBJ2-1; perhaps TRBD2 as D (6 bases). The V end lost 0 bases, the J end lost 11 bases, and 24 bases lay between the germline ends. Germline V lookup: CDR1 SGDLS, CDR2 YYNGEE. The CDR3 is made up of 17 amino acids. CDR3 protein: CASSVDPPAGTKPKQFF. The CDR3 DNA is TGTGCCAGCAGCGTAGACCCCCCGGCGGGAACTAAACCTAAGCAGTTCTTC.

The CDR3, as DNA: TGTGCCAGCAGACAGAGACTAGCGGTGCAATACGAGCAGTTCTTC. Translating it yields CASRQRLAVQYEQFF. The gene calls are TRBV7-2 and TRBJ2-1; TRBD2 aligns across 9 bases. This CDR3 region has 15 residues. Germline CDR1 reads SGHTA; CDR2 reads FQGNSA. Trimming at V came to 6 bases and at J to 10 bases, leaving 13 bases not matched to a gene.

The J gene is TRBJ1-2, the V gene TRBV27, with a weak D call TRBD1 (6 bases). V was clipped by 5 bases and J by 4 bases, with 11 bases between them. Germline-derived CDR1 and CDR2 are MNHEY and SMNVEV (reference sequence). This CDR3 is 13 amino acids long. This CDR3 reads CASSTGTLYGYTF. CDR3 nucleotide sequence: TGTGCCAGCAGTACAGGGACCCTCTATGGCTACACCTTC.

This clone came up a few times. The chain employs TRBV5-1 and TRBJ2-6, with D possibly matching TRBD1 (5 bases). Trimming took off 0 bases at V and 2 bases at J, with 18 bases between the two ends. The CDR3 totals 19 residues. Germline V gene sequence: CDR1 SGHRS, CDR2 YFSETQ. The CDR3 here is CASSLDNRHLKPGANVLTF. The CDR3 DNA reads as TGCGCCAGCAGCTTGGATAACAGGCATTTGAAGCCTGGGGCCAACGTCCTGACTTTC.

In this sample, this clone turned up a few times. The chain is built from TRBV6-4 and TRBJ2-2; possibly TRBD2 for D (6 bases). In germline, CDR1 is MRHNA, CDR2 SNTAGT. The CDR3 contains 16 residues. Trimming shortened V by 2 bases and J by 0 bases, and 10 bases separated the two germline ends. Here the CDR3 reads CASSDSGGSNTGELFF. CDR3 DNA sequence: TGTGCCAGCAGTGACAGTGGGGGGTCGAACACCGGGGAGCTGTTTTTT.

In this sample, this clone turned up a few times. The chain employs TRBV19 and TRBJ1-1, with D unresolved. From germline, CDR1 is LNHDA and CDR2 SQIVND (reference sequence). The V and J ends lost 4 bases and 4 bases respectively, with 16 bases between them. This CDR3 is built from 15 residues. CDR3 sequence reads: CASSTPLIGPTEAFF. In DNA, the CDR3 is TGTGCCAGTAGTACCCCCCTTATTGGGCCCACTGAAGCTTTCTTT.

The J gene is TRBJ1-1, the V gene TRBV21-1; the D call TRBD1 from the table was never checked on the DNA. TRBV21-1 is tagged as a pseudogene. The CDR3 runs 15 residues. The CDR3 spells CASSTRDRGFTEAFF. CDR3 nucleotide sequence: TGTGCCAGCAGCACCCGGGACAGGGGTTTCACTGAAGCTTTCTTT.

CDR3 in DNA: TGTGCCAGCAGCTTTGGACAGCTTAATTCACCCCTCCACTTT. Its translation: CASSFGQLNSPLHF. The chain is built from TRBV13 and TRBJ1-6; the D gene is possibly TRBD1 (6 bases). Trimming stripped 3 bases from V and 6 bases from J, with 9 bases between. Germline V gene lookup returns CDR1 PRHDT and CDR2 FYEKMQ (reference sequence). CDR3 length: 14 amino acids.